The sequence of this T cell receptor beta chain was determined in a study of vaccination effects on CD4 cells after COVID-19. ViraFEST used viral peptide pools to expand antigen-specific CD4+ T cells before sequencing. Subsequent to a culture period of about nine days, CD4+ T cells were isolated. None of the vaccinated had previously contracted SARS-CoV-2, and their nucleocapsid antibodies tested negative. On both days 3 and 7, half of the culture medium was replaced with IL-2 medium. Repertoires were generated with immunoSEQ multiplex PCR, while TCRdb's copy carries only in-frame clones and drops some. The sample yields some 22,000 clones, around 70% seen once. This CDR3 contains 13 residues. V was trimmed by 1 base and J by 11 bases, leaving 12 bases between them. For this clone: The antigen is not known.

The sequencing here drew on CD4+ T cells from PBMCs cultured with SARS-CoV-2 spike peptides, taken before COVID-19 vaccination. This receptor was identified in a human donor who received a COVID-19 vaccine. The chain links TRBV12-3 or TRBV12-4 to TRBJ1-5; a weak D match, TRBD1 (5 bases). DNA of the CDR3: TGTGCCAGCAGTTTAGGTCGCGGGGCAGCCCAGCATTTT. Encoded protein: CASSLGRGAAQHF.